This T cell receptor (beta chain) is from a study of control samples from healthy donors and cancer patients. Using immunoSEQ multiplex PCR, the repertoire was profiled, and TCRdb retains in-frame clones only, with some absent. The sample lists around 94,000 clones; approximately 86% were seen once. This sequence was found in a woman between 50 and 59 years old in good health. The material sequenced was blood.

CDR3 nucleotide sequence: TGTGCCAGCAGTTTTGGGAGGGTTCAGCCCCAGCATTTT. This gives the protein CASSFGRVQPQHF. The gene calls are TRBV28 and TRBJ1-5, with D unresolved. The length of the CDR3 is 13 residues. Germline V CDR1 and CDR2: MDHEN, SYDVKM. V dropped 3 bases and J dropped 6 bases, with 9 bases sitting between them.